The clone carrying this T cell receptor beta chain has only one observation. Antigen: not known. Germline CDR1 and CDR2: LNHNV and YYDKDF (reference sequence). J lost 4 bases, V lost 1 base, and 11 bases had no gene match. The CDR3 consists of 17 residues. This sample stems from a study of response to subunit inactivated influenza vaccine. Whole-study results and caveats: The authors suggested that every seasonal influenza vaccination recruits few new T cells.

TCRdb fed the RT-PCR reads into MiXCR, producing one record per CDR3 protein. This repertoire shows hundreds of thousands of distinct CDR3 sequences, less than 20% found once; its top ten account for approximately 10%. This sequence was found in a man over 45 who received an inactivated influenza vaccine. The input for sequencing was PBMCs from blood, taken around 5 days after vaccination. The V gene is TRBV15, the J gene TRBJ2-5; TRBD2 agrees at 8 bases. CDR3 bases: TGTGCCACCAGCAGAGGAGTTTTACGGGGGGGCGGAGAGACCCAGTACTTC. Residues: CATSRGVLRGGGETQYF.